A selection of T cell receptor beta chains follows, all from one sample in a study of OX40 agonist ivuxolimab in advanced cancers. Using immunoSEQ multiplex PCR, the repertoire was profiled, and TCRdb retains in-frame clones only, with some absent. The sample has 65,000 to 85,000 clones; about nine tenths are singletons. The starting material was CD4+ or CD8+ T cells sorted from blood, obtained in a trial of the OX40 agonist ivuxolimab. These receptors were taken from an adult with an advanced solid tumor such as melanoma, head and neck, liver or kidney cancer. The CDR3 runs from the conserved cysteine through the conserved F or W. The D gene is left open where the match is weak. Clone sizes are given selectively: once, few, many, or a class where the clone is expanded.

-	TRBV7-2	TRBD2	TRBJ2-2	CASSDRYSGATGELFF	TGTGCCAGCAGCGACCGATATAGCGGGGCGACCGGGGAGCTGTTTTTT
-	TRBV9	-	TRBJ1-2	CASSVDPGVGYGYTF	TGTGCCAGCAGCGTAGATCCAGGGGTAGGCTATGGCTACACCTTC
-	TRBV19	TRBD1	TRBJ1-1	CASSEHRDRGHTEAFF	TGTGCCAGTAGCGAACACCGGGACAGGGGGCACACTGAAGCTTTCTTT
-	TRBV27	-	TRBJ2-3	CASSWTPRTDTQYF	TGTGCCAGCAGTTGGACGCCCCGAACAGATACGCAGTATTTT
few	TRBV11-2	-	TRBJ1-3	CASSLYSGVGSGNTIYF	TGTGCCAGCAGCCTCTATTCAGGGGTTGGCTCTGGAAACACCATATATTTT
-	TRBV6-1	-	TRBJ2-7	CASSEDGGVREQYF	TGTGCCAGCAGTGAAGATGGGGGAGTGCGGGAGCAGTACTTC
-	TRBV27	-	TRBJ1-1	CASSSLTEGRVAFF	TGTGCCAGCAGCTCTCTTACTGAGGGCAGGGTGGCTTTCTTT
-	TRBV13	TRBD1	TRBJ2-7	CASSRSGTGGYEQYF	TGTGCCAGCAGCCGATCGGGGACAGGAGGCTACGAGCAGTACTTC
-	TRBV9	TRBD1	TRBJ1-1	CASSAFGQGNTEAFF	TGTGCCAGCAGCGCGTTCGGACAGGGGAACACTGAAGCTTTCTTT
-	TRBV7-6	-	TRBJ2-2	CASSLGLVSGGELFF	TGTGCCAGCAGCTTAGGACTAGTCAGCGGGGGGGAGCTGTTTTTT